These 29 T cell receptor beta chains originate from one sample sequenced in a study of blood T cell repertoires in COVID-19. TCRdb keeps only in-frame clones here, not all; method: immunoSEQ multiplex PCR. The sample has around 190,000 clones, around 84% seen once. Sequencing was carried out using PBMCs or T cells enriched from blood (not recorded which). Source of these receptors: a woman aged 25-40 years who had recovered from COVID-19.

The rearrangement uses TRBV12-3 or TRBV12-4 and TRBJ2-3; a possible D gene is TRBD1 (6 bases). The CDR3 consists of 13 residues. Trimming removed 7 bases at V and 2 bases at J, with 10 bases between. The CDR3 spells CASTRGYTDTQYF. DNA for the CDR3: TGTGCCAGCACCAGGGGATACACAGATACGCAGTATTTT.

Of note for this clone: The same CDR3 can be traced to other DNA sequences in this sample. V and J are TRBV5-1 and TRBJ2-5; D is undetermined. V lost 0 bases to trimming and J lost 1 base, with 7 bases between them. The CDR3 is 14 residues long. CDR1 SGHRS and CDR2 YFSETQ come from the germline V gene. The CDR3 DNA follows: TGCGCCAGCAGCTTGGGGGCAGCCCAAGAGACCCAGTACTTC. This encodes CASSLGAAQETQYF.

The chain links TRBV9 to TRBJ2-3, with 8 positions matching TRBD2. CDR3 length: 16 amino acids. With 5 bases clipped from V and 2 bases from J, the junction kept 10 bases outside the gene matches. Germline CDR1 reads SGDLS; CDR2 reads YYNGEE. The CDR3 region has the DNA TGTGCCAGCAGTAATACCGGGACTAGATCCACAGATACGCAGTATTTT. It yields the protein CASSNTGTRSTDTQYF.

The V and J genes are TRBV6-1 and TRBJ1-2, with D unresolved. CDR3 length: 12 amino acids. Looked up from germline, CDR1 is MNHNS and CDR2 is SASEGT. V was cut by 5 bases and J by 3 bases, with 7 bases left in between. CDR3 sequence (DNA): TGTGCCAGCAGTTATATTGACTATGGCTACACCTTC. Protein: CASSYIDYGYTF.

This clone was observed once. The chain couples TRBV7-6 to TRBJ2-7; 9 positions agree with TRBD2. V lost 1 base, J lost 4 bases, and 14 bases stayed unmatched. The length of the CDR3 is 18 residues. Per the germline V gene, CDR1 is SGHVS and CDR2 is FNYEAQ. The CDR3 is CASSLVASGNGLTYEQYF. As DNA, the CDR3 is TGTGCCAGCAGCTTAGTGGCTAGCGGGAATGGGTTGACATACGAGCAGTACTTC.

This clone appeared a single time. The chain links TRBV28 to TRBJ2-7; 8 positions match TRBD2. V lost 2 bases to trimming and J lost 1 base; unmatched junction nucleotides: 7. Germline-derived CDR1 and CDR2 are MDHEN and SYDVKM. The CDR3 has 16 amino acids. The CDR3 reads CASSLAPGLVSYEQYF. The CDR3 DNA follows: TGTGCCAGCAGTTTAGCGCCGGGACTAGTTTCCTACGAGCAGTACTTC.

The CDR3 coding sequence is TGTGCCAGCAGTCCAAGCGGGGTAAGGAGCAATCAGCCCCAGCATTTT. It codes for CASSPSGVRSNQPQHF. V usage is TRBV7-8 and J usage is TRBJ1-5; D remains ambiguous. Germline V lookup: CDR1 SGHVS, CDR2 FQNEAQ. The ends were cut back, 6 bases at V and 1 base at J, with 16 bases in the middle. CDR3 length: 16 amino acids. The full variable domain, in which reference TRBV7-8 and TRBJ1-5 provide the parts outside the CDR3, is GAGVSQSPRYKVAKRGQDVALRCDPISGHVSLFWYQQALGQGPEFLTYFQNEAQLDKSGLPSDRFFAERPEGSVSTLKIQRTQQEDSAVYLCASSPSGVRSNQPQHFGDGTRLSIL.

The chain employs TRBV24-1 and TRBJ2-5; D possibly corresponds to TRBD2 (5 bases). The germline V and J ends were trimmed by 3 bases and 2 bases, with 6 bases remaining between them. This CDR3 is 13 amino acids long. CDR1 and CDR2 (germline): KGHDR, SFDVKD. CDR3 loop: CATSDGGQETQYF. The CDR3 bases are TGTGCCACCAGTGATGGCGGGCAAGAGACCCAGTACTTC.

The chain combines TRBV7-2 with TRBJ2-5; D gene unclear. The germline CDR1 and CDR2 sequences are SGHTA and FQGNSA. This CDR3 is 13 amino acids long. The V end was cut by 6 bases, the J end by 4 bases, with 12 bases between. The CDR3 reads CASSRSSVETQYF. The CDR3, as DNA: TGTGCCAGCAGTCGGAGTAGTGTAGAGACCCAGTACTTC.

V gene TRBV5-1 combines with J gene TRBJ2-3; perhaps TRBD2 as D (6 bases). The ends were cut back, 2 bases at V and 2 bases at J, with 18 bases in the middle. The CDR3 is 17 amino acids. Germline CDR1 reads SGHRS; CDR2 reads YFSETQ. The CDR3 region is CASSLWPPGDFTDTQYF. The CDR3 DNA follows: TGCGCCAGCAGCTTATGGCCCCCGGGGGACTTCACAGATACGCAGTATTTT. Complete variable domain (other parts from reference TRBV5-1 and TRBJ2-3): KAGVTQTPRYLIKTRGQQVTLSCSPISGHRSVSWYQQTPGQGLQFLFEYFSETQRNKGNFPGRFSGRQFSNSRSEMNVSTLELGDSALYLCASSLWPPGDFTDTQYFGPGTRLTVL.

The chain joins TRBV2 to TRBJ2-7; TRBD2 matches at 9 bases. The CDR3 has 16 amino acids. Germline V gene lookup returns CDR1 SNHLY and CDR2 FYNNEI. The V segment lost 4 bases and the J segment 1 base; nucleotides outside the gene matches: 8. Written as DNA, the CDR3 is TGTGCCAGCAGTGCAAACGGCGGGGGGGAATCCTACGAGCAGTACGTC. It specifies CASSANGGGESYEQYV.

This chain joins TRBV11-2 and TRBJ2-1; D is possibly TRBD2 (6 bases). V was trimmed by 4 bases and J by 2 bases, leaving 12 bases between them. This CDR3 spans 15 amino acids. CDR1 and CDR2 from the germline V gene are SGHAT and FQNNGV. The CDR3: CASSSVGGTYNEQFF. The CDR3 nucleotides read TGTGCCAGCAGCTCAGTCGGGGGAACCTACAATGAGCAGTTCTTC.

The rearrangement uses TRBV5-1 and TRBJ2-1, with 7 nucleotides matching TRBD2. Germline CDR1 SGHRS, CDR2 YFSETQ. The CDR3 runs 15 residues. With 0 bases clipped from V and 5 bases from J, the junction kept 5 bases outside the gene matches. The CDR3: CASSLAGTTHNEQFF. CDR3 DNA sequence: TGCGCCAGCAGCTTGGCCGGGACTACTCACAATGAGCAGTTCTTC. The complete variable domain, with remaining parts taken from reference TRBV5-1 and TRBJ2-1, reads KAGVTQTPRYLIKTRGQQVTLSCSPISGHRSVSWYQQTPGQGLQFLFEYFSETQRNKGNFPGRFSGRQFSNSRSEMNVSTLELGDSALYLCASSLAGTTHNEQFFGPGTRLTVL.

J is TRBJ2-1 and V is TRBV7-9, with 11 bases lining up with TRBD2. The CDR3 length is 14 residues. The junction had 4 bases not matched to a gene; V was cut back by 4 bases and J by 8 bases. Looked up from germline, CDR1 is SEHNR and CDR2 is FQNEAQ (reference sequence). As DNA, the CDR3 is TGTGCCAGCAGCTCTAGCGGGGGGAGCGATGAGCAGTTCTTC. It codes for CASSSSGGSDEQFF.

In this sample, this clone turned up once. This sequence joins TRBV5-1 and TRBJ2-1; possibly TRBD2 for D (5 bases). CDR3 length: 23 amino acids. V dropped 5 bases and J dropped 4 bases, with 40 bases sitting between them. Per the germline V gene, CDR1 is SGHRS and CDR2 is YFSETQ. The DNA of the CDR3 is TGCGCCAGCAGTTCATTTATGGGGTTTATGAGTGGGAGTGGGAGAGGCGAGTACAATGAGCAGTTCTTC. It codes for CASSSFMGFMSGSGRGEYNEQFF.

The chain uses TRBV18 and TRBJ2-7; TRBD1 matches at 7 bases. The germline V gene has CDR1 KGHSH and CDR2 LQKENI. The CDR3 has 14 amino acids. The J segment lost 4 bases and the V segment lost 2 bases, leaving 5 bases of the junction unmatched. CDR3 coding DNA: TGTGCCAGCTCACCAGGGGACAGACCATACGAGCAGTACGTC. This codes for CASSPGDRPYEQYV.

The rearrangement links TRBV19 to TRBJ2-7; TRBD1 is a possible D gene (7 bases). CDR3 size: 13 residues. CDR1 is LNHDA and CDR2 is SQIVND in the germline V gene (reference sequence). The CDR3 reads CATGYVAGGEQYF. CDR3 bases: TGTGCGACAGGGTACGTTGCTGGGGGGGAGCAGTACTTC. The entire variable domain, with the rest obtained from reference TRBV19 and TRBJ2-7, is as follows: DGGITQSPKYLFRKEGQNVTLSCEQNLNHDAMYWYRQDPGQGLRLIYYSQIVNDFQKGDIAEGYSVSREKKESFPLTVTSAQKNPTAFYLCATGYVAGGEQYFGPGTRLTVT.

V is TRBV24-1 and J is TRBJ2-3; 12 bases agree with TRBD2. This CDR3 region has 17 residues. Germline V lookup: CDR1 KGHDR, CDR2 SFDVKD. J gave up 3 bases and V 0 bases, and 3 bases lay outside the gene matches. CDR3 sequence (DNA): TGTGCCACCAGTGATTTGGCTAGCGGGGGGGCGACAGATACGCAGTATTTT. Its translation is CATSDLASGGATDTQYF.

The genes are TRBV19 and TRBJ1-2; TRBD1 agrees at 7 bases. Germline CDR1 LNHDA, CDR2 SQIVND (reference sequence). The CDR3 has 14 residues. Germline trimming cut 2 bases from V and 0 bases from J; bases unmatched to any gene: 0. The CDR3 DNA is TGTGCCAGTAGTATAACAGGGGCTAACTATGGCTACACCTTC. Its protein product is CASSITGANYGYTF.

The V and J genes are TRBV27 and TRBJ1-2, with a weak D call TRBD1 (6 bases). The ends were cut back, 5 bases at V and 4 bases at J, with 14 bases in the middle. This CDR3 region has 14 residues. Germline CDR1 is MNHEY and CDR2 is SMNVEV (reference sequence). CDR3 DNA: TGTGCCAGCAGTCCACAGGGACTAGTCTATGGCTACACCTTC. Protein: CASSPQGLVYGYTF.

The J gene is TRBJ2-5, the V gene TRBV12-5, with TRBD2 identical over 12 bases. CDR1 is LGHNT and CDR2 is FRNRAP in the germline V gene. This CDR3 is 15 amino acids long. V gave up 2 bases and J gave up 4 bases; unmatched junction bases: 2. As DNA, the CDR3 is TGTGCTAGTGGTTTGTGGACTAGCGGGACAGAGACCCAGTACTTC. Translation: CASGLWTSGTETQYF.

This clone was detected a few times. The V and J genes are TRBV27 and TRBJ1-1; 8 positions match TRBD1. The CDR3 runs 18 residues. The junction had 18 bases not matched to a gene; V was cut back by 9 bases and J by 0 bases. Germline lookup yields CDR1 MNHEY and CDR2 SMNVEV (reference sequence). CDR3 DNA sequence: TGTGCCAGTCCGGACAGGGTCGAAAACCCGATTATGAACACTGAAGCTTTCTTT. It codes for CASPDRVENPIMNTEAFF.

The chain has TRBV18 and TRBJ2-7, with D perhaps matching TRBD1 (6 bases). Germline lookup yields CDR1 KGHSH and CDR2 LQKENI. Trimming pared 0 bases from V and 2 bases from J, leaving 11 bases between. There are 15 residues in the CDR3. The CDR3 reads CASSPPAHRAYEQYF. The CDR3 DNA follows: TGTGCCAGCTCACCACCGGCGCACAGGGCCTACGAGCAGTACTTC.

This sequence joins TRBV5-8 and TRBJ2-1, with 7 positions matching TRBD2. V was clipped by 0 bases and J by 8 bases; unmatched bases: 5. The CDR3 runs 14 residues. Germline V gene sequence: CDR1 SGHTS, CDR2 YDEGEE. Here the CDR3 DNA reads TGTGCCAGCAGCTTGGGGGGCGGGAGTTATGAGCAGTTCTTC. This sequence encodes CASSLGGGSYEQFF.

J is TRBJ2-3 and V is TRBV5-1, with 7 nucleotides matching TRBD1. Looked up from germline, CDR1 is SGHRS and CDR2 is YFSETQ. The CDR3 covers 13 residues. V was pared by 5 bases and J by 4 bases, with 4 bases of the junction left unmatched. CDR3 sequence: CASRTGLADTQYF. DNA for the CDR3: TGCGCCAGCAGGACAGGGTTGGCAGATACGCAGTATTTT.

The chain joins TRBV2 to TRBJ2-1; 9 bases map to TRBD2. V trimming: 2 bases; J trimming: 6 bases; junction bases outside the gene matches: 5. Germline assignment: CDR1 SNHLY and CDR2 FYNNEI. The CDR3 covers 15 residues. CDR3 sequence reads: CASSETAGGINEQFF. The CDR3 bases are TGTGCCAGCAGTGAAACTGCGGGGGGGATCAATGAGCAGTTCTTC.

The chain uses TRBV23-1 and TRBJ1-3; no clear D. TRBV23-1 is noted as an ORF with a role that remains uncertain. The CDR3 sequence is 16 residues long. V shed 2 bases and J shed 2 bases, with 13 bases lying between them. CDR3 coding DNA: TGCGCCAGCAGTCAACCTATGGGCAGGCCTGGAAACACCATATATTTT. This encodes CASSQPMGRPGNTIYF.

This rearrangement joins TRBV19 to TRBJ1-2; 7 bases line up with TRBD1. V shed 5 bases, J shed 4 bases, and the junction held 7 bases outside the gene matches. There are 14 residues in the CDR3. The germline V gene has CDR1 LNHDA and CDR2 SQIVND (reference sequence). CDR3 protein: CASSSRTGFYGYTF. The DNA of the CDR3 is TGTGCCAGTAGTTCCCGGACAGGATTCTATGGCTACACCTTC. Full variable domain (remainder filled in from reference TRBV19 and TRBJ1-2): DGGITQSPKYLFRKEGQNVTLSCEQNLNHDAMYWYRQDPGQGLRLIYYSQIVNDFQKGDIAEGYSVSREKKESFPLTVTSAQKNPTAFYLCASSSRTGFYGYTFGSGTRLTVV.

The V and J genes are TRBV3-1 (or the pseudogene TRBV3-2) and TRBJ1-3, with TRBD1 matching over 8 bases. The trim removed 0 bases at V and 8 bases at J, leaving 6 bases unmatched. Germline CDR1 and CDR2: LGHDT and YNNKEL (reference sequence). The length of the CDR3 is 15 residues. The CDR3 loop reads CASSQDLGQGYTIYF. CDR3 DNA sequence: TGTGCCAGCAGCCAAGATCTCGGACAGGGATACACCATATATTTT.